This TCR beta chain was sequenced in a study of blood T cell repertoires in COVID-19. This clone was observed once. This CDR3 comprises 14 residues. Profiling relied on immunoSEQ multiplex PCR, and the TCRdb table lists in-frame clones only, not all of them. The table includes 200,000 to 300,000 clones, roughly 86% detected once. The chain recombines TRBV21-1 with TRBJ2-7; no check of the table's D call, TRBD2, against the DNA was made. TRBV21-1 is a pseudogene segment. Source material: peripheral blood. The clonotype originates from a man aged 35 to 55 who had recovered from COVID-19. The CDR3: CAIPYPDSLYEQYF. CDR3 in DNA: TGTGCCATCCCTTATCCCGACTCGTTGTACGAGCAGTACTTC.